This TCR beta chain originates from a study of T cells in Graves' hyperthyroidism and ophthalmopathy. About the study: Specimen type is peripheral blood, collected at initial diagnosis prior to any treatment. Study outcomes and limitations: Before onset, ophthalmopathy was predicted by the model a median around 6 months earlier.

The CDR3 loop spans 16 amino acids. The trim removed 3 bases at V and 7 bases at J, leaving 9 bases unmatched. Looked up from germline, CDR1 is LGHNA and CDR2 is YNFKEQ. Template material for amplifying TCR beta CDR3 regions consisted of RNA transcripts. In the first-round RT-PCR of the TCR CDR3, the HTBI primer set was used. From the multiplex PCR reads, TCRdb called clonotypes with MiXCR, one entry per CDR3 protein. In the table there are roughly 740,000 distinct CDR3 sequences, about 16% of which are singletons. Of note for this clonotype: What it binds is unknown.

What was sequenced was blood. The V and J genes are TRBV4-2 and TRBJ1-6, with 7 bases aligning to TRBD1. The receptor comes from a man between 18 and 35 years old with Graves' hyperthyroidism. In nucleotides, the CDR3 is TGTGCCAGCAGCCAGTCCGCAGGGGGACAGAATTCACCCCTCCACTTT. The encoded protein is CASSQSAGGQNSPLHF.